This TCR beta chain was sequenced for a study of shared clonotypes between healthy human individuals. For the study at large: Per-donor plates numbered three CD4 naive, three CD4 memory, two CD8 naive and one CD8 memory.

Sorted-subset replicate PCR reactions contained approximately 190 ng DNA, corresponding to approximately 30,000 T cell genomes. This table comes from immunoSEQ multiplex PCR, and its TCRdb copy is limited to in-frame clones, with some not included. The data show over 2 million clones, 85% to 95% seen once. Study-level findings and limits: It was the few donors that limited the genetic and exposure-history diversity represented. Compared with clonotypes that all four donors shared, non-shared clonotypes had lower generation probabilities.

This CDR3 has 14 residues. Deletions cut 0 bases from V and 4 bases from J, with 7 bases between. Germline CDR1 KGHSH, CDR2 LQKENI. About this clone itself: The antigen remains unidentified. This clone may be a read error of a much larger clone one base away. The sample holds other DNA sequences that translate to the same CDR3.

This receptor was identified in a man aged 18-30 years in good health. The source material was naive CD4+ T cells sorted from blood. Indicated subset: CD45RA+ positively selected. The J gene is TRBJ1-3, the V gene TRBV18; D is unresolved. This CDR3 reads CASSPPGSGNTIYF. The CDR3 nucleotides are TGTGCCAGCTCACCACCAGGGTCCGGAAACACCATATATTTT.